This record covers a single T cell receptor beta chain. Trimming at V came to 6 bases and at J to 0 bases, leaving 7 bases not matched to a gene. The germline gives CDR1 LNHDA, CDR2 SQIVND (reference sequence). This CDR3 comprises 15 residues. The data derive from a study of blood T cell repertoires in COVID-19. Study-wide background: T cells, B-cell-depleted T cells, or PBMCs provided the cDNA or gDNA that served as material.

Individuals aged roughly 18 to 95 years were recruited from about two dozen US areas. The method was immunoSEQ multiplex PCR; TCRdb's version includes in-frame clones alone and lacks a portion of them. The sample lists about 320,000 clones, around nine tenths occurring once. The chain carries TRBV19 and TRBJ2-7, with 8 bases fitting TRBD1. The source is a woman between 25 and 40 years old who had recovered from COVID-19. Sequencing used PBMCs or T cells enriched from blood (not recorded which). CDR3 nucleotides: TGTGCCAGTAGCACCGGGACAGGCTTCTCCTACGAGCAGTACTTC. Protein: CASSTGTGFSYEQYF.